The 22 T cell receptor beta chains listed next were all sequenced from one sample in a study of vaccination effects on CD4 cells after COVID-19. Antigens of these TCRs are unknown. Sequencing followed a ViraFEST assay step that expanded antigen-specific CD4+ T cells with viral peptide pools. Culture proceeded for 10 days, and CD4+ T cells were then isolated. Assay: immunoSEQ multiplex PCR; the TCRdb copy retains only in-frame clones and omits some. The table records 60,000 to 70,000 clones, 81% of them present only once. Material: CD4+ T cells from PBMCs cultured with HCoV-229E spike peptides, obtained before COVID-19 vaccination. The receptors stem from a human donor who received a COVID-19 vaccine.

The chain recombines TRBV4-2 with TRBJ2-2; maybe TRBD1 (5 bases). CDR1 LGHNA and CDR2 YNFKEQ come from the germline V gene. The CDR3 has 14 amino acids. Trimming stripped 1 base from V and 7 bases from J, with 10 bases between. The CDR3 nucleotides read TGTGCCAGCAGCCAAGCCAGGGTATTCGGGGAGCTGTTTTTT. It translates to CASSQARVFGELFF.

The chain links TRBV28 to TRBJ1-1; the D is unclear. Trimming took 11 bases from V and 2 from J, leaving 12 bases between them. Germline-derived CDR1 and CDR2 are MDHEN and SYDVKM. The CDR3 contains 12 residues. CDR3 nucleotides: TGTGCCTCCCGTTCCTTTAACACTGAAGCTTTCTTT. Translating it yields CASRSFNTEAFF.

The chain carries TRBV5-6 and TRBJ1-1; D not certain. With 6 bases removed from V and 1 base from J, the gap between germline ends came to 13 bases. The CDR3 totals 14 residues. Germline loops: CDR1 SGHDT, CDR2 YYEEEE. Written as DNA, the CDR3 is TGTGCCAGCACCCGTGACCGAACGAACACTGAAGCTTTCTTT. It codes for CASTRDRTNTEAFF.

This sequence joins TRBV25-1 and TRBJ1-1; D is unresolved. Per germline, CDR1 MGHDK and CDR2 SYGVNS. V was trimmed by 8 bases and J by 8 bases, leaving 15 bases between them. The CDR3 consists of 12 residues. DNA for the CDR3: TGTGCCAGCCGCAGGTTGGACTCCGAAGCTTTCTTT. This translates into CASRRLDSEAFF.

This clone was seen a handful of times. The CDR3 sequence: CASSQTGQYGYTF. Written as DNA, the CDR3 is TGCGCCAGCAGCCAGACAGGGCAGTATGGCTACACCTTC. The chain carries TRBV4-1 and TRBJ1-2, with 7 bases fitting TRBD1. Trimming took 3 bases from V and 5 from J; bases not matched to a gene: 3. This CDR3 comprises 13 residues. From germline, CDR1 is MGHRA and CDR2 YSYEKL.

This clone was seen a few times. CDR3 coding DNA: TGTGCCAGCAGCTTATTCGGGGGCGACACTGAAGCTTTCTTT. Its protein product is CASSLFGGDTEAFF. V and J are TRBV11-1 and TRBJ1-1, with D possibly TRBD1 on 6 matching bases. V was pared by 2 bases and J by 3 bases, with 10 bases between. This CDR3 region has 14 residues. Germline V gene lookup returns CDR1 SGHAT and CDR2 FQDESV (reference sequence). Full variable domain (remainder filled in from reference TRBV11-1 and TRBJ1-1): EAEVAQSPRYKITEKSQAVAFWCDPISGHATLYWYRQILGQGPELLVQFQDESVVDDSQLPKDRFSAERLKGVDSTLKIQPAELGDSAMYLCASSLFGGDTEAFFGQGTRLTVV.

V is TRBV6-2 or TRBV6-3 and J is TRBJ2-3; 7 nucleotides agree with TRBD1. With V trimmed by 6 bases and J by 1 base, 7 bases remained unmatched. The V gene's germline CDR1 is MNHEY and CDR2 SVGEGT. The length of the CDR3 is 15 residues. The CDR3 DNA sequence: TGTGCCAGCAGCACCGGACAGGACGGCACAGATACGCAGTATTTT. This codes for CASSTGQDGTDTQYF.

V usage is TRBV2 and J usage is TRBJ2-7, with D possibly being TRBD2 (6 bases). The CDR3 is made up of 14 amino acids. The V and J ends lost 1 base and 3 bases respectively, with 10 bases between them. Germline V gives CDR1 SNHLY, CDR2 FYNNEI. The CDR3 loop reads CASSEGDLIYEQYV. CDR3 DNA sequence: TGTGCCAGCAGTGAAGGGGACTTGATCTACGAGCAGTACGTC.

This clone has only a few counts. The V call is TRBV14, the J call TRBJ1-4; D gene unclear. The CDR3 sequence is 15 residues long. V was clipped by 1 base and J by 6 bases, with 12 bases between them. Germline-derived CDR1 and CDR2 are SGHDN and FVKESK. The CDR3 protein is CASSQVWWLDEKLFF. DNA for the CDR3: TGTGCCAGCAGCCAAGTTTGGTGGCTCGATGAAAAACTGTTTTTT.

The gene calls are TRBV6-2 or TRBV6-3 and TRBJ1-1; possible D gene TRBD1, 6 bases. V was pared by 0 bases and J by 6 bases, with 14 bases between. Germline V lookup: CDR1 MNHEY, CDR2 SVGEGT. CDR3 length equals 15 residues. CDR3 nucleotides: TGTGCCAGCAGTTACTCGAGCAGGGGCCCGGCTGAAGCTTTCTTT. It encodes CASSYSSRGPAEAFF.

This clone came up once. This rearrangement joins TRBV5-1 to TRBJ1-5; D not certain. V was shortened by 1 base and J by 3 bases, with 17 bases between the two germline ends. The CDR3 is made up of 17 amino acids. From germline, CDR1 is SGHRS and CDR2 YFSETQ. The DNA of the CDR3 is TGCGCCAGCAGCTTGTACCCTCGAGACATCAACAATCAGCCCCAGCATTTT. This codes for CASSLYPRDINNQPQHF.

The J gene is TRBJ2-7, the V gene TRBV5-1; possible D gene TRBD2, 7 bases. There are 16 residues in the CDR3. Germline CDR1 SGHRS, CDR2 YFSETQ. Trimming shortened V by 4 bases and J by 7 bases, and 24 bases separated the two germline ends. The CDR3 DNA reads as TGCGCCAGCAGCCCCCTTGGCGGGGGCGCCCCGTGGGAGCAGTACGTC. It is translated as CASSPLGGGAPWEQYV.

The CDR3 sequence: CASSRDRNTEAFF. CDR3 bases: TGTGCCAGCAGCCGGGACAGGAACACTGAAGCTTTCTTT. The chain is built from TRBV7-7 and TRBJ1-1; the match to TRBD1 covers 7 bases. Germline CDR1 SSHAT, CDR2 FNYEAQ (reference sequence). With V trimmed by 5 bases and J by 1 base, 1 base remained unmatched. This CDR3 is built from 13 residues.

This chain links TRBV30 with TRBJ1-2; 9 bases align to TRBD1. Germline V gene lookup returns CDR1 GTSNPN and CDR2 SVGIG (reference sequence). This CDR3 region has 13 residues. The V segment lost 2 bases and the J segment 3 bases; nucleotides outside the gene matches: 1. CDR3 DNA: TGTGCCTGGAGTCGGGACAGGGACTATGGCTACACCTTC. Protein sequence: CAWSRDRDYGYTF. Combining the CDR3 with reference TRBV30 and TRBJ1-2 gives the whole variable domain SQTIHQWPATLVQPVGSPLSLECTVEGTSNPNLYWYRQAAGRGLQLLFYSVGIGQISSEVPQNLSASRPQDRQFILSSKKLLLSDSGFYLCAWSRDRDYGYTFGSGTRLTVV.

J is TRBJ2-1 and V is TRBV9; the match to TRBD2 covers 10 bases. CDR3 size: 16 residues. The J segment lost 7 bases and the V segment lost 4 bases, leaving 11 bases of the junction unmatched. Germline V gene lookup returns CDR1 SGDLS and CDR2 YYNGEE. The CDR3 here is CASSLPPGLAMNEQFF. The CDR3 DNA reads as TGTGCCAGCAGCCTTCCCCCGGGACTAGCGATGAATGAGCAGTTCTTC.

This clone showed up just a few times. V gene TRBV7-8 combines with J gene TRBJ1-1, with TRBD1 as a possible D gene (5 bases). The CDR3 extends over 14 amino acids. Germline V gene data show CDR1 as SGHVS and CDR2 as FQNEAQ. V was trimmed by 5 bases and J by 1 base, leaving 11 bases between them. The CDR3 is CASSPGRANTEAFF. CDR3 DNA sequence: TGTGCCAGCAGCCCGGGACGGGCGAACACTGAAGCTTTCTTT.

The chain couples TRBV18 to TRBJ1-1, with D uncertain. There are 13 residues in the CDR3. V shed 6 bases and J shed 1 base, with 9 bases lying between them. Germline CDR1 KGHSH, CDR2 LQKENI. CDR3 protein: CASSATQNTEAFF. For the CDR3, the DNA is TGTGCCAGCTCGGCGACCCAGAACACTGAAGCTTTCTTT.

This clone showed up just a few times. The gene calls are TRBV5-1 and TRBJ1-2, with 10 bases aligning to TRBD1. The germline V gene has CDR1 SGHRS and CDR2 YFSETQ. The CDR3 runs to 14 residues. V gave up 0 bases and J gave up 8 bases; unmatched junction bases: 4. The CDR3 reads CASSLEGTGDGYTF. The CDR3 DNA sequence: TGCGCCAGCAGCTTGGAGGGGACAGGGGACGGCTACACCTTC. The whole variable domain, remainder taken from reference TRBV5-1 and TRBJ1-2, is KAGVTQTPRYLIKTRGQQVTLSCSPISGHRSVSWYQQTPGQGLQFLFEYFSETQRNKGNFPGRFSGRQFSNSRSEMNVSTLELGDSALYLCASSLEGTGDGYTFGSGTRLTVV.

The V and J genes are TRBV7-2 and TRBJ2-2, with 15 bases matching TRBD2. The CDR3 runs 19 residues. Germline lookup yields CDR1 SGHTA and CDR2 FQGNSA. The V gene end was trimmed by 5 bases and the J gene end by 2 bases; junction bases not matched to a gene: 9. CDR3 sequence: CASSPFGLAGGTNTGELFF. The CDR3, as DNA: TGTGCCAGCAGCCCCTTCGGACTAGCGGGGGGGACTAACACCGGGGAGCTGTTTTTT. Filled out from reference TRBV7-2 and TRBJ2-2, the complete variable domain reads GAGVSQSPSNKVTEKGKDVELRCDPISGHTALYWYRQSLGQGLEFLIYFQGNSAPDKSGLPSDRFSAERTGGSVSTLTIQRTQQEDSAVYLCASSPFGLAGGTNTGELFFGEGSRLTVL.

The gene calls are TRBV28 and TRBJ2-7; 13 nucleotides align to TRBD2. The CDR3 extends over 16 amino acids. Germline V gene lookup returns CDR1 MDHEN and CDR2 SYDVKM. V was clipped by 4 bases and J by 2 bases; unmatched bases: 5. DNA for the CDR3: TGTGCCAGCAGTTCCCCGACTAGCGGGGGGACCTACGAGCAGTACGTC. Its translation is CASSSPTSGGTYEQYV.

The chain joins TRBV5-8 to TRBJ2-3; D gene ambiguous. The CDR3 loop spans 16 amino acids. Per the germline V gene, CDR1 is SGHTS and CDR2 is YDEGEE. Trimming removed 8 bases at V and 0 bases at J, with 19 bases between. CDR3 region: CASPTLALPSTDTQYF. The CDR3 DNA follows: TGTGCCAGTCCGACCCTTGCGCTACCTAGCACAGATACGCAGTATTTT.

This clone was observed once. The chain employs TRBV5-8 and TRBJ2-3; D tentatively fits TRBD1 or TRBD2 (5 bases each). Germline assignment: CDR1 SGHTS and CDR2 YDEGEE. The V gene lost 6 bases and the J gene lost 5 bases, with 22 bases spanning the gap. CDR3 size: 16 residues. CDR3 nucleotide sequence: TGTGCCAGCATCTCCCAAGCCCTATCGAGGGGAGATACGCAGTATTTT. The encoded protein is CASISQALSRGDTQYF.